The entry that follows covers one T cell receptor (beta chain) sequence. What it recognizes is unknown. Measured with immunoSEQ multiplex PCR; TCRdb has only the in-frame clones, and not every one. The sample includes about 25,000 clones, 85% to 95% of them seen just once. This sample is drawn from a study of graft-versus-host responses after intestinal transplantation. At the level of the study: Recipients were all induced with anti-thymocyte globulin, then given tacrolimus and steroids for approximately 3 years.

The CDR3 runs to 16 residues. Germline CDR1 reads SNHLY; CDR2 reads FYNNEI. V dropped 7 bases and J dropped 9; count of bases not matched to a gene: 17. Broader study findings: Peak circulating GvH clone levels were associated with early post-transplant HvG declines. Allograft graft-versus-host to host-versus-graft clonal ratios ran high in patients with graft-donor T cell macrochimerism.

The receptor was derived from a human patient who received an intestinal transplant, so some T cells may come from the graft donor. Specimen: PBMCs, collected 18 days after transplant. This rearrangement joins TRBV2 to TRBJ2-1; 8 bases agree with TRBD2. The CDR3 region has the DNA TGTGCCAGCACCCCCCAGTGGGGGACTAGTTTGGGTGAGCAGTTCTTC. Its protein is CASTPQWGTSLGEQFF.